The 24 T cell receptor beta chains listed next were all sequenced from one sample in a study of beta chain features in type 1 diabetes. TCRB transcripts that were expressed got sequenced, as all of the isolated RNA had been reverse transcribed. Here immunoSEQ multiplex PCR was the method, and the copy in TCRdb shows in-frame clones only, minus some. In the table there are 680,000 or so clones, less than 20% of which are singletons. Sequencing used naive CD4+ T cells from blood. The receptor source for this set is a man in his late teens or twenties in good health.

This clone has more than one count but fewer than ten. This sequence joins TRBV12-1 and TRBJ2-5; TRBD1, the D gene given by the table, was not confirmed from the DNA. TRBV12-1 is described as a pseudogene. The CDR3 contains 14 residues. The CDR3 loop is CASSLTGRWETQYF. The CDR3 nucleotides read TGTGCCAGCAGCTTAACAGGGAGATGGGAGACCCAGTACTTC.

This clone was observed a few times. The CDR3: CASSLTTGSQTQYF. DNA of the CDR3: TGTGCCAGCAGCTTAACGACAGGTTCGCAGACCCAGTACTTC. The chain carries TRBV7-9 and TRBJ2-5; tentatively, D is TRBD1 (6 bases). Germline V lookup: CDR1 SEHNR, CDR2 FQNEAQ (reference sequence). The CDR3 is made up of 14 amino acids. With 2 bases removed from V and 6 bases from J, the gap between germline ends came to 13 bases.

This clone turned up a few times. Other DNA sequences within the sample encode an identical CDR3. CDR3: CASSLRRQETQYF. The CDR3 DNA follows: TGTGCCAGCAGCCTAAGACGGCAAGAGACCCAGTACTTC. V gene TRBV7-2 combines with J gene TRBJ2-5, with D hard to call. This CDR3 contains 13 residues. With 5 bases removed from V and 2 bases from J, the gap between germline ends came to 9 bases. Germline loops: CDR1 SGHTA, CDR2 FQGNSA.

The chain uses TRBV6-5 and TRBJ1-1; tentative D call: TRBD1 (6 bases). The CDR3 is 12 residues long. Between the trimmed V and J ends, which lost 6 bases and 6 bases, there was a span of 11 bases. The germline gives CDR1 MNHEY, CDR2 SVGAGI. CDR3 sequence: CASRPTGSEAFF. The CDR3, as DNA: TGTGCCAGCAGGCCAACAGGGTCTGAAGCTTTCTTT.

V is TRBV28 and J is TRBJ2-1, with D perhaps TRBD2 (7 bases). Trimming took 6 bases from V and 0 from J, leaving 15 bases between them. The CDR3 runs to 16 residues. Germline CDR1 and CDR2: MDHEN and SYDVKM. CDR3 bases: TGTGCCAGCAGGATAGGGGGGGTGAACTCCTACAATGAGCAGTTCTTC. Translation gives CASRIGGVNSYNEQFF.

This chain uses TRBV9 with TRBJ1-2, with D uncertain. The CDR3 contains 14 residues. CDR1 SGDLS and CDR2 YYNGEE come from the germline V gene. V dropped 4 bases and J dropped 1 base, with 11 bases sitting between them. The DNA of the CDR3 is TGTGCCAGCAGCAAACTTGGTGGTAACTATGGCTACACCTTC. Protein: CASSKLGGNYGYTF.

CDR3: CASSRTPGTAAKANYGYTF. The CDR3 bases are TGTGCCAGCAGTCGGACCCCCGGGACAGCGGCAAAAGCTAACTATGGCTACACCTTC. This sequence joins TRBV27 and TRBJ1-2, with TRBD1 identical over 7 bases. V lost 5 bases, J lost 0 bases, and 18 bases stayed unmatched. Germline V lookup: CDR1 MNHEY, CDR2 SMNVEV (reference sequence). This CDR3 region has 19 residues.

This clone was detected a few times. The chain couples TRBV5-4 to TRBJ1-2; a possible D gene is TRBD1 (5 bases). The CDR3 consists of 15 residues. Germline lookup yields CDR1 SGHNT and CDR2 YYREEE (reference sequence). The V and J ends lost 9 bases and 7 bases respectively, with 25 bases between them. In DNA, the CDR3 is TGTGCCACCATACCAATGACGGGGCAGGGCGGTGGCTACACCTTC. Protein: CATIPMTGQGGGYTF.

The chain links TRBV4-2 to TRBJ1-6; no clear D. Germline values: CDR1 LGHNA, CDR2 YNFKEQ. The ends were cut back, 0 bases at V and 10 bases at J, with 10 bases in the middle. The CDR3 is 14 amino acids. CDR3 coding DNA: TGTGCCAGCAGCCAAGAGAATATTGTGTCACCCCTCCACTTT. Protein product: CASSQENIVSPLHF.

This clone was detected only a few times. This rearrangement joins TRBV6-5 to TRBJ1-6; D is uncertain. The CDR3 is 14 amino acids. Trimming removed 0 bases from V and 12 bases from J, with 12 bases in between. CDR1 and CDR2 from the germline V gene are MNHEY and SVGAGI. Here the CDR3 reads CASSYSRETGPLHF. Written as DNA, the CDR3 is TGTGCCAGCAGTTACTCCCGGGAGACCGGACCCCTCCACTTT.

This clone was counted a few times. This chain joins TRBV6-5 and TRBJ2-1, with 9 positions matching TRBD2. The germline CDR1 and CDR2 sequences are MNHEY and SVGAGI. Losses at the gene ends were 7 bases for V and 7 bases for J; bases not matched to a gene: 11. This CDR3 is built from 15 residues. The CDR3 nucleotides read TGTGCCAGCAAGGGAAACGGACTAGCGCAAAATGAGCAGTTCTTC. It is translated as CASKGNGLAQNEQFF.

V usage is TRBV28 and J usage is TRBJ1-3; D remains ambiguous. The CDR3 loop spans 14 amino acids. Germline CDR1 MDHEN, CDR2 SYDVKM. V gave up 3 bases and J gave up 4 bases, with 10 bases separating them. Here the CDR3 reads CASSFEGLGNTIYF. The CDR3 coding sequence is TGTGCCAGCAGTTTCGAGGGTCTGGGAAACACCATATATTTT.

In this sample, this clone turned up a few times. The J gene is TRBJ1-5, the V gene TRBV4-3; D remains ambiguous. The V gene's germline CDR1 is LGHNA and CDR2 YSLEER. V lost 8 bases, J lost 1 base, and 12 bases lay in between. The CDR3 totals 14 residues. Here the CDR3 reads CASSLVGSNQPQHF. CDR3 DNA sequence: TGCGCCAGCTCCTTAGTGGGGAGCAATCAGCCCCAGCATTTT.

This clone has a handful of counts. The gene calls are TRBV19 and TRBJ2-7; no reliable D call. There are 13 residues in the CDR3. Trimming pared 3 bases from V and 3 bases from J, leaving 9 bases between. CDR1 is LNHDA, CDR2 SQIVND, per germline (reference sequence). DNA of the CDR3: TGTGCCAGTAGTATTGGGGATTACTACGAGCAGTACTTC. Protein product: CASSIGDYYEQYF.

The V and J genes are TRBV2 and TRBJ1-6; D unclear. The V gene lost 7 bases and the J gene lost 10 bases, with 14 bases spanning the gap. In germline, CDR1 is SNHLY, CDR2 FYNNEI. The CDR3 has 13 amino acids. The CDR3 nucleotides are TGTGCCAGCACCGGAGGCGGGATCTCACCCCTCCACTTT. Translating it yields CASTGGGISPLHF.

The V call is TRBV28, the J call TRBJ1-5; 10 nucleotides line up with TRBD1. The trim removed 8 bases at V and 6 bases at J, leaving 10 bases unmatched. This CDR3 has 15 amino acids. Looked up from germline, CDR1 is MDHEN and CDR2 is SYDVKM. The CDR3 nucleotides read TGTGCCAGCGCCCCTCCGGGACAGGGGATTCAGCCCCAGCATTTT. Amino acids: CASAPPGQGIQPQHF.

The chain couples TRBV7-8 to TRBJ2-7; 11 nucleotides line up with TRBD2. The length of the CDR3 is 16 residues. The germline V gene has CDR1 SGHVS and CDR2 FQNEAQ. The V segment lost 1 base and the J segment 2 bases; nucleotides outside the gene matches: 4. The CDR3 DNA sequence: TGTGCCAGCAGCTTAGGGGGACTAGCGGCGACCTACGAGCAGTACTTC. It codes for CASSLGGLAATYEQYF.

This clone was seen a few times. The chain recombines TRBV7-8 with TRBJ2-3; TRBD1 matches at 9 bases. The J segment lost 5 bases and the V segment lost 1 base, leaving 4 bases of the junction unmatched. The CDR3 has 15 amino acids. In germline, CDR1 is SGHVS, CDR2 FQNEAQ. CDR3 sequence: CASSLGDRAGDTQYF. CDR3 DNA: TGTGCCAGCAGCTTAGGGGACAGGGCTGGAGATACGCAGTATTTT.

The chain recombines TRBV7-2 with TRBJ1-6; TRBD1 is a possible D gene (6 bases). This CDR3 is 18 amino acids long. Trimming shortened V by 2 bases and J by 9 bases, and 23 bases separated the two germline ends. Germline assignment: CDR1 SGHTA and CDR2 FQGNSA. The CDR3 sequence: CASSLSIRSGGGSSPLHF. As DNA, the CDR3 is TGTGCCAGCAGCTTATCTATCCGTTCGGGGGGCGGTAGTTCACCCCTCCACTTT.

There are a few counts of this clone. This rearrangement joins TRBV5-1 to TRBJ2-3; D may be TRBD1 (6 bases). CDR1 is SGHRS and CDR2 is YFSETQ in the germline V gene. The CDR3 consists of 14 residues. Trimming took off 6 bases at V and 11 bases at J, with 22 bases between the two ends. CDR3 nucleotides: TGCGCCAGCAACTGGGGGCCAGGGGCCGTTAAGCAGTATTTT. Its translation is CASNWGPGAVKQYF.

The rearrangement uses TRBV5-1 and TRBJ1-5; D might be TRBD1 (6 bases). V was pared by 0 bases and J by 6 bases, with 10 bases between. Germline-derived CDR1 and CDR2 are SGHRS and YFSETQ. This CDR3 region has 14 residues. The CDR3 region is CASSLGTVGQPQHF. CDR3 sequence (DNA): TGCGCCAGCAGCTTGGGGACAGTAGGTCAGCCCCAGCATTTT.

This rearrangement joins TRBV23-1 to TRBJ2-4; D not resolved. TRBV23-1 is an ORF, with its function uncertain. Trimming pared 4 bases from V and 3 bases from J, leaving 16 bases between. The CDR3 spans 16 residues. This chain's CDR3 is CASSRSPRVGKNIQYF. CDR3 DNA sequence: TGCGCCAGCAGTCGATCCCCCCGGGTTGGCAAAAACATTCAGTACTTC.

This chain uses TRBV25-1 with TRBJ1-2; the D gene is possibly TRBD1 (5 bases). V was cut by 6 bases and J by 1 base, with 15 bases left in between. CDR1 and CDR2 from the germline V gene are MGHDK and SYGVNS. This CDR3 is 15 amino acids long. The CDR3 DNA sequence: TGTGCCAGCAGCCCGCGGGACCAGGGTAACTATGGCTACACCTTC. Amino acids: CASSPRDQGNYGYTF.

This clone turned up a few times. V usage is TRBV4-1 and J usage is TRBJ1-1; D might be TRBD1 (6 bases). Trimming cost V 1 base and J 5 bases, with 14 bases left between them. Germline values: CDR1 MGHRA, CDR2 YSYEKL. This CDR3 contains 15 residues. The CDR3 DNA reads TGCGCCAGCAGCCAAGTGAGGGGGGCGCGGACTGAAGCTTTCTTT. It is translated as CASSQVRGARTEAFF.